The 28 T cell receptor beta chains in this list originate from one sample, sequenced in a study of T cells in Graves' hyperthyroidism and ophthalmopathy. RNA transcripts gave rise to amplified TCR beta CDR3 regions. The HTBI primer set drove a first-round RT-PCR of the TCR CDR3. TCRdb reanalysed the multiplex PCR reads using MiXCR and keeps one entry per CDR3 protein. This table has a few hundred thousand distinct CDR3 sequences, 46% appearing once. The sequenced material came from peripheral blood or thyroid tissue (not recorded which). These receptors were collected from a woman aged 18-30 years with Graves' hyperthyroidism.

The J gene is TRBJ1-6, the V gene TRBV9; TRBD1 agrees at 8 bases. Per the germline V gene, CDR1 is SGDLS and CDR2 is YYNGEE. This CDR3 comprises 15 residues. J was trimmed by 9 bases and V by 4 bases; bases with no gene match: 9. This chain's CDR3 is CASSYRTGQGSPLHF. Here the CDR3 DNA reads TGTGCCAGCAGCTATCGGACAGGGCAAGGTTCACCCCTCCACTTT.

For this clonotype: Since a much larger clone is just one base distant, this may be a read error. This rearrangement joins TRBV7-9 to TRBJ2-7, with D possibly being TRBD1 or TRBD2 (6 bases each). Deletions cut 2 bases from V and 5 bases from J, with 19 bases between. The CDR3 sequence is 16 residues long. Germline lookup yields CDR1 SEHNR and CDR2 FQNEAQ (reference sequence). CDR3 in amino acids: CASSLPQQGTLNEQYF. CDR3 in DNA: TGTGCCAGCAGCTTACCCCAGCAGGGGACTCTTAACGAGCAGTACTTC.

The V gene is TRBV10-3, the J gene TRBJ1-5; D is ambiguous. Looked up from germline, CDR1 is ENHRY and CDR2 is SYGVKD. The CDR3 has 11 residues. CDR3 DNA sequence: TGTCCCAACCCTAGCGGGGTGCCCCAGCATTTT. As protein: CPNPSGVPQHF.

The chain carries TRBV2 and TRBJ1-5, with D perhaps matching TRBD1 (5 bases). The CDR3 length is 14 residues. CDR1 is SNHLY, CDR2 FYNNEI, per germline. The V and J ends lost 8 bases and 7 bases respectively, with 18 bases between them. This chain's CDR3 is CASPSGRGEQPQHF. In nucleotides, the CDR3 is TGTGCCAGCCCAAGTGGACGAGGGGAGCAGCCCCAGCATTTT.

This clonotype came up many times. This rearrangement joins TRBV20-1 to TRBJ1-5; D is ambiguous. V was pared by 6 bases and J by 2 bases, with 11 bases between. Germline CDR1 and CDR2: DFQATT and SNEGSKA (reference sequence). This CDR3 comprises 13 residues. CDR3 sequence: CSAEWGGNQPQHF. CDR3 nucleotides: TGCAGTGCGGAGTGGGGTGGCAATCAGCCCCAGCATTTT.

A word on this clonotype: This may be a read error: a much more frequent sequence differs by one nucleotide. The rearrangement uses TRBV6-5 and TRBJ2-7; D is ambiguous. Germline lookup yields CDR1 MNHEY and CDR2 SVGAGI. The CDR3 length is 14 residues. The CDR3 sequence is CASSATFSSYEQDF. The CDR3, as DNA: TGTGCCAGCAGTGCTACATTTTCCTCCTACGAGCAGGACTTC.

The rearrangement links TRBV19 to TRBJ2-2, with TRBD2 matching over 7 bases. Germline lookup yields CDR1 LNHDA and CDR2 SQIVND (reference sequence). This CDR3 has 15 amino acids. Losses at the gene ends were 3 bases for V and 6 bases for J; bases not matched to a gene: 7. The DNA for the CDR3 is TGTGCCAGTAGTATCGCGGGAGTGGCCGCCGGGGAGCTGTTTTTT. It specifies CASSIAGVAAGELFF.

The J gene is TRBJ1-5, the V gene TRBV10-3, with unresolved D. CDR1 is ENHRY and CDR2 is SYGVKD in the germline V gene. V dropped 2 bases and J dropped 12 bases, with 14 bases sitting between them. The CDR3 runs 13 residues. The CDR3 reads CAISEGRAKLQHF. The DNA for the CDR3 is TGTGCCATCAGTGAGGGACGGGCAAAGCTCCAGCATTTT.

The gene calls are TRBV15 and TRBJ1-6, with D uncertain. V gave up 0 bases and J gave up 13 bases, with 13 bases separating them. CDR3 size: 14 residues. The germline V gene encodes CDR1 LNHNV and CDR2 YYDKDF (reference sequence). The CDR3 coding sequence is TGTGCCACCAGCAGAGAGACACGAGGGCAGCCCCTCCACTTT. Its translation is CATSRETRGQPLHF.

The chain employs TRBV19 and TRBJ2-2; unclear D gene. This CDR3 is 13 amino acids long. Germline V lookup: CDR1 LNHDA, CDR2 SQIVND (reference sequence). Trimming shortened V by 7 bases and J by 3 bases, and 9 bases separated the two germline ends. The CDR3 protein is CASMATYTGELFF. CDR3 nucleotides: TGTGCCAGTATGGCCACCTACACCGGGGAGCTGTTTTTT.

This clonotype was seen repeatedly, ten times or more. CDR3 region: CSARGQGGSPLHF. DNA for the CDR3: TGCAGTGCCCGGGGACAGGGTGGTTCACCCCTCCACTTT. The chain recombines TRBV20-1 with TRBJ1-6, with 9 nucleotides matching TRBD1. V was pared by 6 bases and J by 9 bases, with 6 bases of the junction left unmatched. This CDR3 is 13 amino acids long. The germline V gene has CDR1 DFQATT and CDR2 SNEGSKA (reference sequence).

V usage is TRBV7-8 and J usage is TRBJ1-1; TRBD1 might be the D (6 bases). CDR1 and CDR2 (germline): SGHVS, FQNEAQ. The CDR3 length is 15 residues. Trimming left V 1 base short and J 7 bases short, with 16 bases between. Here the CDR3 DNA reads TGTGCCAGCAGCTTAGGAATAACAGGGTCTAATGAAGCTTTCTTT. Its translation: CASSLGITGSNEAFF. Full variable domain (outside the CDR3, taken from reference TRBV7-8 and TRBJ1-1): GAGVSQSPRYKVAKRGQDVALRCDPISGHVSLFWYQQALGQGPEFLTYFQNEAQLDKSGLPSDRFFAERPEGSVSTLKIQRTQQEDSAVYLCASSLGITGSNEAFFGQGTRLTVV.

The chain has TRBV15 and TRBJ1-6; 10 bases are shared with TRBD1. The germline V gene has CDR1 LNHNV and CDR2 YYDKDF (reference sequence). Germline trimming cut 1 base from V and 9 bases from J; bases unmatched to any gene: 3. CDR3 length: 15 amino acids. CDR3 in DNA: TGTGCCACCAGCAGAGTCCGGACAGGGGGTTCACCCCTCCACTTT. Translated, it gives CATSRVRTGGSPLHF.

This clonotype was picked up many times. The rearrangement links TRBV7-2 to TRBJ1-1; perhaps TRBD1 as D (6 bases). The CDR3 has 15 amino acids. The germline CDR1 and CDR2 sequences are SGHTA and FQGNSA. The V end was cut by 1 base, the J end by 3 bases, with 12 bases between. CDR3 nucleotides: TGTGCCAGCAGCTTAGTCCCTCAGGGGTACACTGAAGCTTTCTTT. Its translation is CASSLVPQGYTEAFF.

J is TRBJ2-3 and V is TRBV20-1; 11 bases are a match to TRBD2. This CDR3 is built from 17 residues. Trimming removed 2 bases from V and 0 bases from J; junction bases left unmatched: 7. CDR1 and CDR2 from the germline V gene are DFQATT and SNEGSKA (reference sequence). The CDR3 here is CSARLLAGESSTDTQYF. In DNA, the CDR3 is TGCAGTGCTAGACTACTAGCGGGAGAATCTAGCACAGATACGCAGTATTTT.

This clonotype was observed a handful of times. This rearrangement joins TRBV29-1 to TRBJ2-7; tentatively, D is TRBD1 (6 bases). CDR3 size: 14 residues. Germline V gene sequence: CDR1 SQVTM, CDR2 ANQGSEA. This chain's CDR3 is CSPNQGSRIYEQYF. CDR3 nucleotides: TGCAGTCCCAATCAGGGGAGTAGAATCTACGAGCAGTACTTC.

This clonotype was seen at least ten times. The chain recombines TRBV11-2 with TRBJ2-7; D may be TRBD1 (6 bases). The V gene's germline CDR1 is SGHAT and CDR2 FQNNGV. This CDR3 comprises 15 residues. Trimming stripped 5 bases from V and 0 bases from J, with 14 bases between. CDR3 sequence: CASSPEAGASYEQYF. CDR3 bases: TGTGCCAGCAGCCCGGAGGCAGGGGCCTCCTACGAGCAGTACTTC.

In this sample, this clonotype turned up many times. The chain recombines TRBV20-1 with TRBJ1-1, with D possibly being TRBD1 (5 bases). Germline V gene data show CDR1 as DFQATT and CDR2 as SNEGSKA (reference sequence). The CDR3 length is 14 residues. Trimming took off 0 bases at V and 0 bases at J, with 8 bases between the two ends. The CDR3: CSAREPGLNTEAFF. DNA for the CDR3: TGCAGTGCTAGAGAACCGGGACTGAACACTGAAGCTTTCTTT.

This clonotype was detected only once. The chain has TRBV2 and TRBJ1-2; TRBD1 agrees at 7 bases. Germline V lookup: CDR1 SNHLY, CDR2 FYNNEI. CDR3 length: 13 amino acids. V was pared by 7 bases and J by 6 bases, with 8 bases of the junction left unmatched. The CDR3 DNA sequence: TGTGCCAGCAAGGGACAGCTCGGAGATGGCTACACCTTC. Its protein is CASKGQLGDGYTF.

The chain combines TRBV20-1 with TRBJ2-1; tentatively, D is TRBD2 (5 bases). This CDR3 has 16 amino acids. Trimming took 0 bases from V and 0 from J, leaving 12 bases between them. Per germline, CDR1 DFQATT and CDR2 SNEGSKA (reference sequence). Written as DNA, the CDR3 is TGCAGTGCTAGAGACCTAATGGGGAGCTCCTACAATGAGCAGTTCTTC. Its translation: CSARDLMGSSYNEQFF.

Many counts were recorded for this clonotype. The chain recombines TRBV6-5 with TRBJ1-2; 9 bases fit TRBD1. Germline values: CDR1 MNHEY, CDR2 SVGAGI. V lost 6 bases and J lost 6; bases outside the gene matches: 8. This CDR3 contains 14 residues. The CDR3 DNA reads TGTGCCAGCAGATCACAGGGGGCTATAGATGGCTACACCTTC. Encoded protein: CASRSQGAIDGYTF.

This chain uses TRBV6-1 with TRBJ2-7; D perhaps matches TRBD2 (6 bases). Germline loops: CDR1 MNHNS, CDR2 SASEGT. The CDR3 spans 10 residues. Trimming stripped 8 bases from V and 6 bases from J, with 8 bases between. The CDR3 DNA is TGTGCCAGCGGGGGGATCGAGCAGTACTTC. Protein product: CASGGIEQYF.

V is TRBV19 and J is TRBJ1-1; tentatively, D is TRBD1 (6 bases). CDR1 and CDR2 (germline): LNHDA, SQIVND (reference sequence). Trimming cost V 7 bases and J 1 base, with 13 bases left between them. The CDR3 contains 14 residues. CDR3: CASIRGGQNTEAFF. The CDR3 DNA sequence: TGTGCCAGTATCAGGGGCGGACAGAACACTGAAGCTTTCTTT.

About this clonotype itself: A much larger clone lies a single base off, so this may be a read error. The chain couples TRBV10-3 to TRBJ1-3, with a possible D match to TRBD1 (5 bases). The germline V gene has CDR1 ENHRY and CDR2 SYGVKD. The ends were cut back, 5 bases at V and 8 bases at J, with 7 bases in the middle. The CDR3 is 11 residues long. In DNA form, the CDR3 reads TGTGCCATCAGTTGGGGGGACACCATATATTTT. The encoded protein is CAISWGDTIYF.

This clonotype was observed a handful of times. The chain links TRBV7-6 to TRBJ1-1; D remains unclear. Trimming left V 1 base short and J 1 base short, with 10 bases between. Germline loops: CDR1 SGHVS, CDR2 FNYEAQ. CDR3 size: 15 residues. The chain's CDR3 is CASSLGASGNTEAFF. The CDR3 bases are TGTGCCAGCAGCTTAGGCGCTTCCGGGAACACTGAAGCTTTCTTT. Based on the CDR3 plus reference TRBV7-6 and TRBJ1-1, the full variable domain is GAGVSQSPRYKVTKRGQDVALRCDPISGHVSLYWYRQALGQGPEFLTYFNYEAQQDKSGLPNDRFSAERPEGSISTLTIQRTEQRDSAMYRCASSLGASGNTEAFFGQGTRLTVV.

This clonotype came up a few times. The chain combines TRBV29-1 with TRBJ2-7, with D possibly being TRBD2 (6 bases). The CDR3 extends over 12 amino acids. Trimming took off 6 bases at V and 3 bases at J, with 12 bases between the two ends. CDR1 is SQVTM and CDR2 is ANQGSEA in the germline V gene. The CDR3: CSVSAGYYEQYF. In DNA form, the CDR3 reads TGCAGCGTATCGGCGGGGTACTACGAGCAGTACTTC.

This clonotype was counted once. The germline gene is not matched at one end of the junction; a read error may be the cause. The chain couples TRBV20-1 to TRBJ2-2; 11 nucleotides align to TRBD2. Germline lookup yields CDR1 DFQATT and CDR2 SNEGSKA (reference sequence). CDR3 length: 15 amino acids. The CDR3 bases are TGCAGTGCTAGGCAACTAGCGGGAGACGCCGGGGAGCTTTTTTTT. Its translation: CSARQLAGDAGELFF.

Many counts were recorded for this clonotype. The chain combines TRBV4-1 with TRBJ2-7; 11 bases are a match to TRBD2. This CDR3 spans 16 amino acids. V lost 0 bases and J lost 6; bases outside the gene matches: 7. CDR1 is MGHRA, CDR2 YSYEKL, per germline. In DNA form, the CDR3 reads TGCGCCAGCAGCCAAGACGTCCCTAGCGGGAGGCCCGAGCAGTACTTC. It yields the protein CASSQDVPSGRPEQYF.